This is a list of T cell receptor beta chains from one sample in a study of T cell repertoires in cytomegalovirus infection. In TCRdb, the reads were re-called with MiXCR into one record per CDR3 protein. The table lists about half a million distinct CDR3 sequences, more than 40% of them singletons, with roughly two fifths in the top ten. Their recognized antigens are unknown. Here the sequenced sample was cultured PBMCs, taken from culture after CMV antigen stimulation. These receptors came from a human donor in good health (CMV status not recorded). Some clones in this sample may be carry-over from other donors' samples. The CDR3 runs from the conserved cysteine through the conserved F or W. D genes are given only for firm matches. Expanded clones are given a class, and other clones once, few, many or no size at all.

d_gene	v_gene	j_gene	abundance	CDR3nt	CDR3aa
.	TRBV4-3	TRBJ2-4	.	TGCGCCAGCAGCCCATCAGGACGAAAACAGTACTTC	CASSPSGRKQYF
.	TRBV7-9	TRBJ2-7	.	TGTGCCAGCAGCTCCCTCGCGGAATCCTACGAGCAGTACTTC	CASSSLAESYEQYF
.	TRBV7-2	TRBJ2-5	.	TGTGCCAGCAGCTCTCAGGGGTCTGGGGGAGAGACCCAGTACTTC	CASSSQGSGGETQYF
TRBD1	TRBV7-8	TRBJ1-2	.	TGTGCCAGCAGCTTAGGGGGGACAGAGAACTATGGCTACACCTTC	CASSLGGTENYGYTF
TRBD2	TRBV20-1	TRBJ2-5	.	TGCAGTGCAACCAGCGGGGAGTACCAAGAGACCCAGTACTTC	CSATSGEYQETQYF
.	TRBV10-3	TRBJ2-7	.	TGTGCCATCAATACCGGGCACCCGGCCTACGAGCAGTACTTC	CAINTGHPAYEQYF
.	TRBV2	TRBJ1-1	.	TGTGCCAGCAGGCCGGACTGGAACACTGAAGCTTTCTTT	CASRPDWNTEAFF
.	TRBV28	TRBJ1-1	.	TGTGCCAGCAGTTCGGATGTCACTGAAGCTTTCTTT	CASSSDVTEAFF
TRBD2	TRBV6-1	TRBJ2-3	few	TGTGCCAGCAGCAGAAGCGGGAGGGCCTTAAATACGCAGTATTTT	CASSRSGRALNTQYF
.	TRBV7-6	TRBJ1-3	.	TGTGCCAGCACTGTAACGGGGGACACCATATATTTT	CASTVTGDTIYF
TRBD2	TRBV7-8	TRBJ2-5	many	TGTGCCAGCAGCACCCGACTAGCCGCCAACGACCCGGAGACCCAGTACTTC	CASSTRLAANDPETQYF
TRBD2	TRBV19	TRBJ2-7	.	TGTGCCAGTAGTGCCGCTAGCGGAGGTTTTGAGCAGTACTTC	CASSAASGGFEQYF